The clone carrying this T cell receptor (beta chain) was recorded many times. What it binds is unknown. The CDR3 sequence is 14 residues long. Germline CDR1 and CDR2: LGHDT and YNNKEL (reference sequence). The V end lost 0 bases, the J end lost 3 bases, and 8 bases lay between the germline ends. Unique molecular identifiers were incorporated during preparation of the TCRbeta library. MiXCR, applied by TCRdb to the PCR reads, yields one record per CDR3 protein. The data contain roughly 240,000 distinct CDR3 sequences, roughly 8% of them singletons. The record originates from a study of T-cell reconstitution after alpha-beta-depleted transplantation in children. Findings and limits, study-wide: Roughly two months post-transplant, alpha-beta T cells reportedly originated from several hundred graft clones that had expanded. The authors attributed T-cell counts and diversity one year after transplant mostly to newly produced T cells. Surviving recipient T cells and thymic progenitors accounted for the high day-60 TCRbeta diversity observed in some patients.

The sample in question was PBMCs, mostly from graft donor cells, obtained 180 days after TCRalphabeta/CD19-depleted stem cell transplant. The receptor was isolated from a male patient between 10 and 17 years old who had a stem cell transplant for acute lymphoblastic leukemia, so the T cells may come from the graft donor. The chain has TRBV3-1 and TRBJ1-2; D uncertain. CDR3 region: CASSQEGQDYGYTF. The CDR3 bases are TGTGCCAGCAGCCAAGAAGGCCAGGACTATGGCTACACCTTC.